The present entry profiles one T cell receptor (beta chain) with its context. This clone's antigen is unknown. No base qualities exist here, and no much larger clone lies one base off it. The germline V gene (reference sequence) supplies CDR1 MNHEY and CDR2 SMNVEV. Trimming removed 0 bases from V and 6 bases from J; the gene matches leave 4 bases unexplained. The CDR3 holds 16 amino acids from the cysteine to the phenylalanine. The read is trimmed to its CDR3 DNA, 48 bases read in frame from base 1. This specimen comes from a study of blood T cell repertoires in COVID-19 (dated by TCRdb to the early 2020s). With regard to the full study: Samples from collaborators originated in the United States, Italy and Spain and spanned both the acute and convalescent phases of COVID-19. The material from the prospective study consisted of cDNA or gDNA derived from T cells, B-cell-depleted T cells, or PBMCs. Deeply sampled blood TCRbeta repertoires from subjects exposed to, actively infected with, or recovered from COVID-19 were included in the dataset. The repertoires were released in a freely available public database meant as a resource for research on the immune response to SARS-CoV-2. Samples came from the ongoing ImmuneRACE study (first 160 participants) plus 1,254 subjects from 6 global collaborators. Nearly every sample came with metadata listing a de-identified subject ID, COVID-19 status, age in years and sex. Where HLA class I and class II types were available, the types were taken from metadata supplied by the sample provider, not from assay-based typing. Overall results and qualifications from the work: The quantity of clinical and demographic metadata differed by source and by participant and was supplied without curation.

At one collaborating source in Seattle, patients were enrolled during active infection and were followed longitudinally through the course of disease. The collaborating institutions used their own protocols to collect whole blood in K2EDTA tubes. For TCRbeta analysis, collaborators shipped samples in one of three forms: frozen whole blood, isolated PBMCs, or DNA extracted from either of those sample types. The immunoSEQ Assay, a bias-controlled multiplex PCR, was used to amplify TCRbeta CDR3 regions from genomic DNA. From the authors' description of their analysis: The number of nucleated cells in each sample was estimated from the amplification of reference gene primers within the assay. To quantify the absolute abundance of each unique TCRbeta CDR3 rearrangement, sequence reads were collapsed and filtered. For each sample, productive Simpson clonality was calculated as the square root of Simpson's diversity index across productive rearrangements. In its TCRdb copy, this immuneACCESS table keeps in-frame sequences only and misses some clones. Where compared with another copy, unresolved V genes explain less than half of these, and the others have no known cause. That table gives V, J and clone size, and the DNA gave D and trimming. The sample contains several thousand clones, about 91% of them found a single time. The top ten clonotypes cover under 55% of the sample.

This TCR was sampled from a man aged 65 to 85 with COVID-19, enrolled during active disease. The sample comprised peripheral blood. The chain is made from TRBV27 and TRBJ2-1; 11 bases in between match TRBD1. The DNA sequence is TGTGCCAGCAGTTTATCCGGGACAGGGGGACTCAATGAGCAGTTCTTC. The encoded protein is CASSLSGTGGLNEQFF.